This TCR beta chain was captured by sequencing in a study of cytomegalovirus exposure and HLA in healthy donors. For this clone: Its antigen is not identified.

60 Vbeta and 13 Jbeta primers were used in PCR. Repertoires were generated with immunoSEQ multiplex PCR, while TCRdb's copy carries only in-frame clones and drops some. The table lists about 110,000 clones, around 80% of them singletons, with 3.5% to 4% in the top ten. V trimming: 1 base; J trimming: 4 bases; junction bases outside the gene matches: 11. The CDR3 totals 18 residues. Germline V gene lookup returns CDR1 SGHRS and CDR2 YFSETQ. The study's findings and limits: The dataset shows that most TCR sequences were rare, while some public TCRs occurred in many donors. Later analysis found that TCR beta chains associated with HLA were more clonally expanded than other, equally common chains.

This chain links TRBV5-1 with TRBJ2-3; 11 bases fit TRBD2. The sample consisted of PBMCs. The sequence derives from a man between 60 and 70 years old in good health and CMV-seronegative. CDR3 sequence: CASSLWPRLAGGADTQYF. The CDR3 coding sequence is TGCGCCAGCAGCTTGTGGCCTCGCCTAGCGGGGGGTGCAGATACGCAGTATTTT.